This entry lists 26 T cell receptor beta chains sequenced from one sample in a study of blood T cell repertoires in COVID-19. Measured with immunoSEQ multiplex PCR; TCRdb has only the in-frame clones, and not every one. The table has roughly 100,000 clones, around 81% seen once; the top ten hold 30% to 45%. The specimen sequenced was peripheral blood. Receptor source: a man aged 80 or over with acute or convalescent COVID-19.

The CDR3 nucleotides are TGTGCCAGCAGGTGGACTAGCGAAAACATTCAGTACTTC. Protein product: CASRWTSENIQYF. The chain links TRBV6-5 to TRBJ2-4; 9 nucleotides match TRBD2. Trimming took 6 bases from V and 5 from J; bases not matched to a gene: 2. Germline V lookup: CDR1 MNHEY, CDR2 SVGAGI. The CDR3 runs to 13 residues.

In its sample, this clone was seen a few times. The chain recombines TRBV7-9 with TRBJ1-4; no firm D call. Trimming removed 1 base from V and 2 bases from J, with 8 bases in between. CDR1 and CDR2 from the germline V gene are SEHNR and FQNEAQ (reference sequence). The CDR3 is 15 residues long. The CDR3 loop is CASSLGRSTNEKLFF. The CDR3 nucleotides are TGTGCCAGCAGCTTAGGGAGGTCTACTAATGAAAAACTGTTTTTT. The full variable domain, in which reference TRBV7-9 and TRBJ1-4 provide the parts outside the CDR3, is DTGVSQNPRHKITKRGQNVTFRCDPISEHNRLYWYRQTLGQGPEFLTYFQNEAQLEKSRLLSDRFSAERPKGSFSTLEIQRTEQGDSAMYLCASSLGRSTNEKLFFGSGTQLSVL.

This rearrangement joins TRBV7-6 to TRBJ1-2; D gene uncertain. The germline V gene encodes CDR1 SGHVS and CDR2 FNYEAQ. The V end was cut by 4 bases, the J end by 13 bases, with 13 bases between. The CDR3 has 11 amino acids. CDR3 coding DNA: TGTGCCAGCAGCTCATCACACCTTTGCACCTTC. This encodes CASSSSHLCTF.

The chain recombines TRBV6-5 with TRBJ1-2, with D possibly being TRBD1 (6 bases). CDR3 length: 14 amino acids. Germline values: CDR1 MNHEY, CDR2 SVGAGI. Trimming stripped 8 bases from V and 0 bases from J, with 13 bases between. In DNA form, the CDR3 reads TGTGCCAGCCTAGCCAGGGGACCTAACTATGGCTACACCTTC. It encodes CASLARGPNYGYTF.

This rearrangement joins TRBV30 to TRBJ2-2; 10 nucleotides match TRBD1. V gave up 1 base and J gave up 5 bases; unmatched junction bases: 4. Germline values: CDR1 GTSNPN, CDR2 SVGIG (reference sequence). The CDR3 runs 15 residues. The CDR3 bases are TGTGCCTGGAGTGGGGGACAGGGGCGAACCGGGGAGCTGTTTTTT. This codes for CAWSGGQGRTGELFF.

The chain has TRBV6-2 or TRBV6-3 and TRBJ1-6; D call uncertain. Germline V gene lookup returns CDR1 MNHEY and CDR2 SVGEGT. Trimming stripped 6 bases from V and 3 bases from J, with 9 bases between. The CDR3 covers 14 residues. The CDR3 coding sequence is TGTGCCAGCAGCGACCGGGACTATAATTCACCCCTCCACTTT. It encodes CASSDRDYNSPLHF.

The rearrangement joins TRBV9 to TRBJ2-1; tentatively, D is TRBD2 (5 bases). Germline V gene sequence: CDR1 SGDLS, CDR2 YYNGEE. The CDR3 has 16 amino acids. Trimming cost V 4 bases and J 5 bases, with 19 bases left between them. The chain's CDR3 is CASSPGLGVRNNEQFF. CDR3 sequence (DNA): TGTGCCAGCAGCCCAGGATTGGGAGTGCGCAACAATGAGCAGTTCTTC.

The V call is TRBV29-1, the J call TRBJ2-3; tentatively, D is TRBD1 (5 bases). The CDR3 runs to 16 residues. Trimming took off 2 bases at V and 0 bases at J, with 15 bases between the two ends. Germline V lookup: CDR1 SQVTM, CDR2 ANQGSEA. The CDR3 region has the DNA TGCAGCGTTGAAAGAGGTCGGACATCGAGCACAGATACGCAGTATTTT. Protein: CSVERGRTSSTDTQYF.

This rearrangement joins TRBV28 to TRBJ1-5; TRBD1 aligns across 7 bases. CDR1 and CDR2 from the germline V gene are MDHEN and SYDVKM. V lost 3 bases to trimming and J lost 4 bases; unmatched junction nucleotides: 9. The CDR3 is 16 residues long. In DNA, the CDR3 is TGTGCCAGCAGTTTCTCCGGGACAGACATTAATCAGCCCCAGCATTTT. Protein: CASSFSGTDINQPQHF.

The chain links TRBV6-5 to TRBJ2-7; D perhaps matches TRBD1 (6 bases). Trimming shortened V by 6 bases and J by 6 bases, and 12 bases separated the two germline ends. Germline assignment: CDR1 MNHEY and CDR2 SVGAGI. This CDR3 has 12 residues. The CDR3 nucleotides are TGTGCCAGCAGGGTACAGGGTTCCGAGCAGTACTTC. Translation gives CASRVQGSEQYF.

This clone was recorded only once. This chain links TRBV5-1 with TRBJ1-1, with TRBD1 identical over 7 bases. The CDR3 is made up of 14 amino acids. Germline trimming cut 5 bases from V and 0 bases from J; bases unmatched to any gene: 4. Per germline, CDR1 SGHRS and CDR2 YFSETQ. The CDR3 protein is CASRPGQLNTEAFF. CDR3 bases: TGCGCCAGCAGACCGGGACAGTTGAACACTGAAGCTTTCTTT.

The chain is built from TRBV30 and TRBJ2-5; tentative D call: TRBD1 (6 bases). Germline V lookup: CDR1 GTSNPN, CDR2 SVGIG (reference sequence). CDR3 length: 15 residues. V lost 3 bases and J 1 base, leaving 15 bases between the germline ends. As DNA, the CDR3 is TGTGCCTGGAGACACCAGACAGGTTTCCAAGAGACCCAGTACTTC. Translated, it gives CAWRHQTGFQETQYF.

This rearrangement joins TRBV6-5 to TRBJ2-2; perhaps TRBD1 as D (6 bases). The V end lost 6 bases, the J end lost 6 bases, and 14 bases lay between the germline ends. This CDR3 has 14 amino acids. Germline V gene sequence: CDR1 MNHEY, CDR2 SVGAGI. This chain's CDR3 is CASRDNRVAGELFF. In DNA form, the CDR3 reads TGTGCCAGCAGAGATAACAGGGTTGCCGGGGAGCTGTTTTTT.

The rearrangement links TRBV5-1 to TRBJ1-4; D gene unclear. Trimming shortened V by 0 bases and J by 10 bases, and 13 bases separated the two germline ends. Germline assignment: CDR1 SGHRS and CDR2 YFSETQ. This CDR3 is built from 14 residues. The CDR3 nucleotides are TGCGCCAGCAGCTTGGGGAGCACCCCGGGAAAACTGTTTTTT. It is translated as CASSLGSTPGKLFF.

The chain recombines TRBV7-8 with TRBJ1-1; no definite D call. Trimming took off 5 bases at V and 0 bases at J, with 10 bases between the two ends. CDR1 is SGHVS and CDR2 is FQNEAQ in the germline V gene. The CDR3 contains 14 residues. CDR3 bases: TGTGCCAGCAGCCCCGACATTCTGAACACTGAAGCTTTCTTT. It yields the protein CASSPDILNTEAFF.

The chain employs TRBV29-1 and TRBJ2-5; D is undetermined. The CDR3 is made up of 12 amino acids. Per germline, CDR1 SQVTM and CDR2 ANQGSEA. The germline V and J ends were trimmed by 2 bases and 2 bases, with 6 bases remaining between them. In DNA, the CDR3 is TGCAGCGTTGAAATCCAGCAAGAGACCCAGTACTTC. Encoded protein: CSVEIQQETQYF.

V and J are TRBV20-1 and TRBJ1-2; no clear D. CDR1 DFQATT and CDR2 SNEGSKA come from the germline V gene (reference sequence). V lost 4 bases and J lost 3, with 9 bases in between. The CDR3 totals 12 residues. In DNA, the CDR3 is TGCAGTGCTACTGAGCAGGACTATGGCTACACCTTC. Translated, it gives CSATEQDYGYTF.

The chain is built from TRBV6-1 and TRBJ2-1; TRBD2 matches 9 bases. Trimming cost V 2 bases and J 3 bases; bases outside gene matches: 2. Germline V gives CDR1 MNHNS, CDR2 SASEGT. CDR3 length equals 15 residues. In DNA, the CDR3 is TGTGCCAGCAGTGAAATAGCGGGGGTCTACAATGAGCAGTTCTTC. This translates into CASSEIAGVYNEQFF.

This clone was seen more than once but under ten times. This chain links TRBV3-1 (or the pseudogene TRBV3-2) with TRBJ2-5; 14 bases map to TRBD2. The CDR3 covers 16 residues. CDR1 is LGHDT, CDR2 YNNKEL, per germline (reference sequence). V was clipped by 2 bases and J by 4 bases; unmatched bases: 3. For the CDR3, the DNA is TGTGCCAGCAGCCAAAGGGGGACTAGCGGGAGAGAGACCCAGTACTTC. Protein product: CASSQRGTSGRETQYF.

This clone was observed once. The CDR3 reads CASRDLAGHMELFF. CDR3 in DNA: TGTGCCAGCAGGGACCTAGCGGGCCATATGGAGCTGTTTTTT. V is TRBV6-5 and J is TRBJ2-2; 8 nucleotides line up with TRBD2. Trimming removed 6 bases from V and 10 bases from J; junction bases left unmatched: 10. CDR1 MNHEY and CDR2 SVGAGI come from the germline V gene. The CDR3 is 14 residues long.

V is TRBV19 and J is TRBJ2-7; weak D call: TRBD2 (5 bases). The CDR3 length is 12 residues. V lost 3 bases, J lost 7 bases, and 10 bases lay in between. The V gene's germline CDR1 is LNHDA and CDR2 SQIVND (reference sequence). CDR3 nucleotide sequence: TGTGCCAGTAGTATGCCTAGCAGGGAGCAGTACTTC. The encoded protein is CASSMPSREQYF.

The CDR3 is CASSPLASGGSTDTQYF. DNA for the CDR3: TGTGCCAGCTCACCACTGGCTAGCGGGGGAAGCACAGATACGCAGTATTTT. V usage is TRBV18 and J usage is TRBJ2-3, with 10 bases identical to TRBD2. V shed 1 base and J 0 bases; nucleotides not matched to a gene: 4. This CDR3 is built from 17 residues. CDR1 KGHSH and CDR2 LQKENI come from the germline V gene.

This chain joins TRBV7-2 and TRBJ2-7, with TRBD1 matching over 8 bases. This CDR3 comprises 14 residues. CDR1 is SGHTA, CDR2 FQGNSA, per germline. V shed 2 bases and J 4 bases; nucleotides not matched to a gene: 4. The CDR3 DNA sequence: TGTGCCAGCAGCTTACAGGGGGCAAGGTACGAGCAGTACTTC. As protein: CASSLQGARYEQYF.

The chain recombines TRBV7-8 with TRBJ2-3, with a possible D match to TRBD1 (6 bases). The CDR3 is made up of 15 amino acids. V was shortened by 3 bases and J by 0 bases, with 10 bases between the two germline ends. CDR1 and CDR2 (germline): SGHVS, FQNEAQ. As DNA, the CDR3 is TGTGCCAGCAGCTTCCAACAGGGAAGCACAGATACGCAGTATTTT. Amino acids: CASSFQQGSTDTQYF. The whole variable domain, remainder taken from reference TRBV7-8 and TRBJ2-3, is GAGVSQSPRYKVAKRGQDVALRCDPISGHVSLFWYQQALGQGPEFLTYFQNEAQLDKSGLPSDRFFAERPEGSVSTLKIQRTQQEDSAVYLCASSFQQGSTDTQYFGPGTRLTVL.

The table lists this clone with a count of one. The J gene is TRBJ2-2, the V gene TRBV19; a weak D match, TRBD1 (5 bases). V shed 5 bases and J shed 3 bases, with 10 bases lying between them. Germline lookup yields CDR1 LNHDA and CDR2 SQIVND (reference sequence). The CDR3 extends over 14 amino acids. CDR3 bases: TGTGCCAGTAGTGGGGCAGGGTACACCGGGGAGCTGTTTTTT. Residues: CASSGAGYTGELFF.

CDR3 DNA sequence: TGTGCCAGCAGCCATAGTCTCGGACTAGCGGGAGGGCCTACAGATACGCAGTATTTT. Its translation: CASSHSLGLAGGPTDTQYF. J is TRBJ2-3 and V is TRBV3-1 (or the pseudogene TRBV3-2); 15 positions match TRBD2. This CDR3 region has 19 residues. Trimming at V came to 3 bases and at J to 3 bases, leaving 10 bases not matched to a gene. Per the germline V gene, CDR1 is LGHDT and CDR2 is YNNKEL (reference sequence).